This TCR beta chain is from a study of identical twins. General observations from the study: Zero-insertion analyses could be partly confounded by invariant MAIT and iNKT cells. Fewer insertions marked abundant cord blood beta clonotypes; young adult naive trended weakly, memory not at all.

The CDR3 runs 15 residues. V was shortened by 4 bases and J by 0 bases, with 11 bases between the two germline ends. From germline, CDR1 is SGHRS and CDR2 YFSETQ. TCRdb independently ran MiXCR on the 5' RACE reads; one entry per CDR3 protein. Here the sample spans approximately 150,000 distinct CDR3 sequences, around 3.5% being singletons. This clonotype has ten or more counts. The antigen remains undetermined. Sequenced sample: memory T cells sorted from blood. The receptor's source is a young man in good health. The V and J genes are TRBV5-1 and TRBJ1-3; D may be TRBD1 (5 bases). CDR3 coding DNA: TGCGCCAGCAGCGTCGGGGCAGGCTCTGGAAACACCATATATTTT. It encodes CASSVGAGSGNTIYF.